This record covers a single TCR beta chain. Sequencing was performed with immunoSEQ multiplex PCR; in TCRdb, only in-frame clones are kept and a portion is missing. The table has about 120,000 clones, approximately 90% seen once. This specimen belongs to a study of control samples from healthy donors and cancer patients. Germline values: CDR1 SQVTM, CDR2 ANQGSEA. V shed 5 bases and J shed 7 bases, with 12 bases lying between them. The CDR3 runs 12 residues. The sample taken for sequencing was blood. The chain employs TRBV29-1 and TRBJ2-1; a possible D gene is TRBD1 (6 bases). This receptor was obtained from a man aged 25-45 years in good health. In DNA, the CDR3 is TGCAGCGTTCGAACAGGGCCTAATGAGCAGTTCTTC. Translated, it gives CSVRTGPNEQFF.